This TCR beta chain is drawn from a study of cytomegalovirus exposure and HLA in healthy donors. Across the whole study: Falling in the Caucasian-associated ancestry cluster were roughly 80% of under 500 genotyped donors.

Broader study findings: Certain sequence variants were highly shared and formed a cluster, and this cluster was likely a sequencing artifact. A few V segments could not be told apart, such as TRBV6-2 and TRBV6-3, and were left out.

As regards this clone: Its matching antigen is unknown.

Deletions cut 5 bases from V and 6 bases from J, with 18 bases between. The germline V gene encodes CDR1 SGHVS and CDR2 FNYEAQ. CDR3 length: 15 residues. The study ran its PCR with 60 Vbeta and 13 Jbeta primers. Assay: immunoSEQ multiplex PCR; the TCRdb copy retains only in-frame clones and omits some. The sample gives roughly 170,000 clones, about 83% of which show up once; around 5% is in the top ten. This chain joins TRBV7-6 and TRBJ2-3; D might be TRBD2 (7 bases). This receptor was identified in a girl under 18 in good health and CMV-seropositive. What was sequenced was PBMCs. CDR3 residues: CASSPGGGGLDTQYF. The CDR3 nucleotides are TGTGCCAGCAGCCCAGGAGGGGGGGGCCTCGATACGCAGTATTTT.